This T cell receptor beta chain emerged from a study of T-cell memory formation after mild COVID-19. Study-level background: TCR clusters were largely donor specific. Study results and limitations: Certain responding clones were present in pre-infection memory, suggesting participation of cross-reactive memory. Among contracting clones, CD4+ were mainly CM/EM and CD8+ enriched in EMRA.

This clonotype was detected a few times. Its antigen is not identified. TCR alpha and TCR beta cDNA libraries carrying sample barcodes and UMIs came from 5'RACE with constant-segment primers. TCRdb processed the 5' RACE reads anew with MiXCR; each CDR3 protein has one entry. The sample has 200,000 or so distinct CDR3 sequences; 15% to 20% are singletons. CDR1 is SGHVS, CDR2 FQNEAQ, per germline. The CDR3 has 14 residues. V lost 5 bases and J lost 2; bases outside the gene matches: 3. Sequences were obtained from PBMCs or a T cell subset sorted from them (not recorded which). This receptor was identified in an adult woman who had mild COVID-19 (a few samples of this study predate the infection). Cell type and time point are not known. This chain uses TRBV7-8 with TRBJ2-3; 8 bases line up with TRBD1. This CDR3 is CASSRDRNTDTQYF. CDR3 nucleotides: TGTGCCAGCAGCCGGGACAGGAACACAGATACGCAGTATTTT. Full variable domain (missing parts from reference TRBV7-8 and TRBJ2-3): GAGVSQSPRYKVAKRGQDVALRCDPISGHVSLFWYQQALGQGPEFLTYFQNEAQLDKSGLPSDRFFAERPEGSVSTLKIQRTQQEDSAVYLCASSRDRNTDTQYFGPGTRLTVL.